This T cell receptor (beta chain) was sequenced for a study of Tregs in tolerant kidney transplant recipients. Worth noting for this clone: The antigen is unknown.

FACS sorting followed a roughly six-day coculture of CFSE-labeled recipient PBMCs with irradiated graft donor PBMCs. This CDR3 contains 15 residues. Germline V gene sequence: CDR1 MNHEY, CDR2 SVGAGI. V was shortened by 4 bases and J by 3 bases, with 13 bases between the two germline ends. Measured with immunoSEQ multiplex PCR; TCRdb has only the in-frame clones, and not every one. In the table there are about 15,000 clones, nearly 55% of which are singletons. The receptor's source is a human patient who received a combined kidney and bone marrow transplant. Material: CD4+ T cells from blood cultured with allogeneic cells, obtained before the transplant. The J gene is TRBJ2-1, the V gene TRBV6-5; D is unclear. The CDR3 coding sequence is TGTGCCAGCAGTTCCCCGAGCGACCACTACAATGAGCAGTTCTTC. Residues: CASSSPSDHYNEQFF.